The 11 T cell receptor beta chains below all came from one sample that was sequenced in a study of T-cell memory formation after mild COVID-19. TCRdb re-derived calls from the 5' RACE reads in MiXCR, one entry per CDR3 protein. This table has roughly 310,000 distinct CDR3 sequences, approximately 15% appearing once. The sample taken for sequencing was PBMCs or a T cell subset sorted from them (not recorded which). These receptors originate from a man aged 18 to 29 who had mild COVID-19 (a few samples of this study predate the infection). Cell type and time point are not known.

The chain joins TRBV7-9 to TRBJ2-2, with D unclear. The CDR3 length is 22 residues. V gave up 1 base and J gave up 4 bases, with 31 bases separating them. The germline gives CDR1 SEHNR, CDR2 FQNEAQ (reference sequence). The CDR3 DNA is TGTGCCAGCAGCTTAGACCCCCTTGGGATAGGAGCCCAGAAAAGAGGCACCGGGGAGCTGTTTTTT. It specifies CASSLDPLGIGAQKRGTGELFF.

The chain links TRBV6-2 or TRBV6-3 to TRBJ2-5; 7 positions agree with TRBD1. The CDR3 covers 16 residues. The V gene end was trimmed by 2 bases and the J gene end by 2 bases; junction bases not matched to a gene: 8. Germline CDR1 and CDR2: MNHEY and SVGEGT. The CDR3 coding sequence is TGTGCCAGCAGTTACCGGACAGGCGACGGACAAGAGACCCAGTACTTC. Protein product: CASSYRTGDGQETQYF.

This clonotype was counted a few times. The chain is built from TRBV4-3 and TRBJ1-6, with no clear D. The CDR3 totals 12 residues. Per the germline V gene, CDR1 is LGHNA and CDR2 is YSLEER. V lost 3 bases and J 10 bases, leaving 7 bases between the germline ends. CDR3: CASSHLGSPLHF. The CDR3 DNA sequence: TGCGCCAGCAGCCATCTCGGATCACCCCTCCACTTT.

The CDR3 bases are TGCGCCAGCAGCCAAGATTTGCGTGGCCATACCCAGTACTTC. It specifies CASSQDLRGHTQYF. This chain joins TRBV4-1 and TRBJ2-5; D is undetermined. Trimming took 0 bases from V and 8 from J, leaving 13 bases between them. The CDR3 extends over 14 amino acids. Germline assignment: CDR1 MGHRA and CDR2 YSYEKL.

A few counts support this clonotype. The chain is built from TRBV6-5 and TRBJ2-1, with 7 nucleotides matching TRBD2. The CDR3 is 15 amino acids. CDR1 and CDR2 (germline): MNHEY, SVGAGI. V was clipped by 0 bases and J by 8 bases; unmatched bases: 7. As DNA, the CDR3 is TGTGCCAGCAGTTACTCGAGGCGGGGGATCGATGAGCAGTTCTTC. Translation: CASSYSRRGIDEQFF.

This clonotype has a count of ten or more. CDR3 region: CASSRGGGYGYTF. Written as DNA, the CDR3 is TGTGCCAGCAGCCGCGGAGGCGGCTATGGCTACACCTTC. This sequence joins TRBV7-9 and TRBJ1-2, with D unresolved. With 5 bases removed from V and 4 bases from J, the gap between germline ends came to 11 bases. The CDR3 contains 13 residues. In germline, CDR1 is SEHNR, CDR2 FQNEAQ (reference sequence).

In this sample, this clonotype turned up a few times. The chain links TRBV19 to TRBJ2-3; no definite D call. Germline CDR1 LNHDA, CDR2 SQIVND (reference sequence). V lost 4 bases, J lost 6 bases, and 8 bases lay in between. This CDR3 has 12 residues. The DNA for the CDR3 is TGTGCCAGTAGTAATCTCGGGGATACGCAGTATTTT. This translates into CASSNLGDTQYF.

The chain employs TRBV4-3 and TRBJ2-5; 8 bases line up with TRBD2. The V gene's germline CDR1 is LGHNA and CDR2 YSLEER. The V segment lost 4 bases and the J segment 2 bases; nucleotides outside the gene matches: 9. CDR3 length equals 16 residues. CDR3 region: CASSPRGSGGQETQYF. The CDR3 coding sequence is TGCGCCAGCAGCCCCCGTGGGTCGGGGGGGCAAGAGACCCAGTACTTC.

There are a few counts of this clonotype. The chain links TRBV28 to TRBJ2-5; the match to TRBD1 covers 8 bases. V gave up 4 bases and J gave up 5 bases; unmatched junction bases: 6. The CDR3 runs to 14 residues. Germline V gives CDR1 MDHEN, CDR2 SYDVKM. This chain's CDR3 is CASSWQGARETQYF. The CDR3 region has the DNA TGTGCCAGCAGTTGGCAGGGGGCGCGGGAGACCCAGTACTTC.

The chain carries TRBV6-2 or TRBV6-3 and TRBJ1-5; D perhaps matches TRBD1 (5 bases). V lost 9 bases and J 4 bases, leaving 16 bases between the germline ends. The germline V gene encodes CDR1 MNHEY and CDR2 SVGEGT. There are 14 residues in the CDR3. CDR3 in DNA: TGTGCCAGTAGTACCGGGGCCCAGAATCAGCCCCAGCATTTT. This translates into CASSTGAQNQPQHF.

This clonotype was seen only a few times. The CDR3 here is CASSERDEQFF. The CDR3 DNA follows: TGTGCCAGCAGTGAAAGGGATGAGCAGTTCTTC. The V call is TRBV2, the J call TRBJ2-1; D is undetermined. CDR3 length: 11 residues. V lost 2 bases and J lost 8, with 4 bases in between. The germline CDR1 and CDR2 sequences are SNHLY and FYNNEI.